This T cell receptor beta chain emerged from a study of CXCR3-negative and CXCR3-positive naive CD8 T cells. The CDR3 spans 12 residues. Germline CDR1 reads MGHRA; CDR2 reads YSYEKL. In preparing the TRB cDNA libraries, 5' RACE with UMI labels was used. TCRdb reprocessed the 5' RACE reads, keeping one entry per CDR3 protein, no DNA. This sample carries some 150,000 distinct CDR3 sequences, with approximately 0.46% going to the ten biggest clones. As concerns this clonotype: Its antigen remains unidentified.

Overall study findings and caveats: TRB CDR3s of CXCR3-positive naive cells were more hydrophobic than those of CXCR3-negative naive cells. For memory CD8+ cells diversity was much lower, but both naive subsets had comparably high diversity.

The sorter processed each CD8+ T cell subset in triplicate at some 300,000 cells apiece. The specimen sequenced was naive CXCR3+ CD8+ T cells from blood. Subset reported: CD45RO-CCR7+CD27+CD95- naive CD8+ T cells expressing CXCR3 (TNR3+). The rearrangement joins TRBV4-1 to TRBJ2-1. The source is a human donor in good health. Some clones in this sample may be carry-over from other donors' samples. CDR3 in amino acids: CASSPRQDEQFF.